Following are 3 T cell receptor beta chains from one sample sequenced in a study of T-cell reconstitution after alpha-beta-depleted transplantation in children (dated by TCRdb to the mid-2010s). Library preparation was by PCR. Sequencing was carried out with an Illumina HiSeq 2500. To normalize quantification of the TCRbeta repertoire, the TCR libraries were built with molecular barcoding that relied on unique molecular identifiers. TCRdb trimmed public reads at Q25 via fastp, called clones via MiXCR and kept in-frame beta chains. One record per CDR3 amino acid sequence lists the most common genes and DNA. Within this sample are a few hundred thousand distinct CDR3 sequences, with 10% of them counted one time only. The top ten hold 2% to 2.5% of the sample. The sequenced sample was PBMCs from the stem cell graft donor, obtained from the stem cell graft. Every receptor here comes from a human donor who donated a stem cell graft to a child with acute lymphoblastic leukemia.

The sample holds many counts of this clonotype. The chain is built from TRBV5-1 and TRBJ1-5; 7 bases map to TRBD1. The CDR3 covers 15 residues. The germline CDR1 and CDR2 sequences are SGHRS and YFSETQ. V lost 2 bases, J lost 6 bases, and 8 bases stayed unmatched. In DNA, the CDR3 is TGCGCCAGCAGCTTCGGTGACAGGGACGGTCAGCCCCAGCATTTT. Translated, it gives CASSFGDRDGQPQHF.

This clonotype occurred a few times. CDR3: CSAYRDLARTDTQYF. In DNA form, the CDR3 reads TGCAGTGCTTACAGGGACTTAGCACGCACAGATACGCAGTATTTT. V usage is TRBV20-1 and J usage is TRBJ2-3, with D perhaps being TRBD1 or TRBD2 (6 bases each). Trimming cost V 5 bases and J 1 base, with 16 bases left between them. Germline CDR1 DFQATT, CDR2 SNEGSKA (reference sequence). The length of the CDR3 is 15 residues.

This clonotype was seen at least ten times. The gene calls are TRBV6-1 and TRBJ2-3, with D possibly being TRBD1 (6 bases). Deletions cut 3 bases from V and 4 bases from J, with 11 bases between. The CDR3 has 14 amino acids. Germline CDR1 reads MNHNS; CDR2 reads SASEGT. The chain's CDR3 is CASSDPDSPDTQYF. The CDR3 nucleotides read TGTGCCAGCAGTGACCCGGACAGTCCAGATACGCAGTATTTT.